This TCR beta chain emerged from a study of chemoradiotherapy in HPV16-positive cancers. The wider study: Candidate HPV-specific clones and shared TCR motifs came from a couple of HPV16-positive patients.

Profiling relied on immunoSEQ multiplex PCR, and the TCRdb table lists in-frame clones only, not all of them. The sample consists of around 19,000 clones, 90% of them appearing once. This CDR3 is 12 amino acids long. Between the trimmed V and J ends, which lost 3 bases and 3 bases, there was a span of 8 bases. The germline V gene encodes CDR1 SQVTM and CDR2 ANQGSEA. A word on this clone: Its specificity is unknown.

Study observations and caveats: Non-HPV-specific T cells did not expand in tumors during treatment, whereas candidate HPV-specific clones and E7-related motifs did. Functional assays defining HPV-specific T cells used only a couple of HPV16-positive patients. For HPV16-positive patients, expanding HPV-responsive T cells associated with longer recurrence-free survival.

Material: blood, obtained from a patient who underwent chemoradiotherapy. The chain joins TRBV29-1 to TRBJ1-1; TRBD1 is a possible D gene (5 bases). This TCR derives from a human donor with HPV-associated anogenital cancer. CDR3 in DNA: TGCAGCGTTGACCGACAGTACACTGAAGCTTTCTTT. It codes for CSVDRQYTEAFF. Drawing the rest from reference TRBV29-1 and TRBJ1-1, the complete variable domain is SAVISQKPSRDICQRGTSLTIQCQVDSQVTMMFWYRQQPGQSLTLIATANQGSEATYESGFVIDKFPISRPNLTFSTLTVSNMSPEDSSIYLCSVDRQYTEAFFGQGTRLTVV.